This T cell receptor beta chain was observed in a study of cytomegalovirus exposure and HLA in healthy donors. J gave up 4 bases and V 4 bases, and 3 bases lay outside the gene matches. The germline gives CDR1 SEHNR, CDR2 FQNEAQ (reference sequence). The CDR3 spans 13 residues. PCR amplification relied on 60 Vbeta primers (plus 13 Jbeta primers). The table came from immunoSEQ multiplex PCR; TCRdb's copy has only in-frame clones and leaves some out. The data show some 180,000 clones, roughly 74% seen once. In this sample, this clone turned up a few times. The TCR was taken from a female donor in good health and CMV-seronegative. The sample taken for sequencing was PBMCs. This rearrangement joins TRBV7-9 to TRBJ2-7, with 8 bases identical to TRBD2. CDR3 in amino acids: CASSSSGGYEQYF. CDR3 coding DNA: TGTGCCAGCAGCTCCAGCGGGGGATACGAGCAGTACTTC.